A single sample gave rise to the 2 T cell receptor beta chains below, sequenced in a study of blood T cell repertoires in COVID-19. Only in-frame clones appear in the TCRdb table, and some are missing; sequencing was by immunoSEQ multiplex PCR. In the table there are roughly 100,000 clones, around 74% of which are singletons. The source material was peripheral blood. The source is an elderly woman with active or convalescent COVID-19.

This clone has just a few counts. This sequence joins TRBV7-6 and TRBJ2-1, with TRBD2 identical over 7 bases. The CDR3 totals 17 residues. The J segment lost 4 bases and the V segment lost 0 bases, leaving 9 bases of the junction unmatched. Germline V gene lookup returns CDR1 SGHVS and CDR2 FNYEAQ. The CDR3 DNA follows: TGTGCCAGCAGCTTAGCGGGAGCGCGGGAGACTTACAATGAGCAGTTCTTC. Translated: CASSLAGARETYNEQFF.

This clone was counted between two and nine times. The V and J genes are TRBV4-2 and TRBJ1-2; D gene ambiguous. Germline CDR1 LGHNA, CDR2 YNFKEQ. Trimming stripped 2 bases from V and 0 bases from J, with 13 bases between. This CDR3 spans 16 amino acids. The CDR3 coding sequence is TGTGCCAGCAGCCAACCTGACACGTCCTCTAACTATGGCTACACCTTC. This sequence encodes CASSQPDTSSNYGYTF.